The 12 T cell receptor beta chains below come from one sample, sequenced in a study of T cells after yellow fever vaccination. Via MiXCR, TCRdb re-called the 5' RACE reads, giving one row per CDR3 protein. The sample lists some 560,000 distinct CDR3 sequences, about a sixth occurring once. Sequenced here: PBMCs, sampled 5 days after the first yellow fever vaccination. The receptor source for this set is a man aged 18 to 29 who received the YFV17D yellow fever vaccine.

This clonotype was counted between two and nine times. This chain connects TRBV27 to TRBJ1-5; tentatively, D is TRBD1 (6 bases). The V end was cut by 5 bases, the J end by 11 bases, with 16 bases between. The germline V gene encodes CDR1 MNHEY and CDR2 SMNVEV (reference sequence). The CDR3 runs to 13 residues. For the CDR3, the DNA is TGTGCCAGCAGTCTAGGGGGGTCTATGGCCCAGCATTTT. Amino acid sequence: CASSLGGSMAQHF.

The gene calls are TRBV6-1 and TRBJ2-3; 11 bases agree with TRBD2. Germline V CDR1 and CDR2: MNHNS, SASEGT. The CDR3 contains 15 residues. Trimming removed 6 bases from V and 5 bases from J; junction bases left unmatched: 7. CDR3 in amino acids: CASSAGTSGEDTQYF. Written as DNA, the CDR3 is TGTGCCAGCAGCGCGGGGACTAGCGGTGAAGATACGCAGTATTTT.

This clonotype was counted only a few times. The CDR3 reads CASSSRDRERGYTEAFF. The CDR3 coding sequence is TGTGCCAGCAGCTCCCGGGACAGGGAAAGGGGTTACACTGAAGCTTTCTTT. The chain links TRBV7-9 to TRBJ1-1; TRBD1 agrees at 9 bases. Germline CDR1 is SEHNR and CDR2 is FQNEAQ (reference sequence). The CDR3 has 17 residues. The ends lost 4 bases at V and 3 bases at J; junction bases unmatched: 12.

The rearrangement joins TRBV5-1 to TRBJ2-5; TRBD1 matches 8 bases. The CDR3 totals 13 residues. Germline CDR1 and CDR2: SGHRS and YFSETQ. Trimming removed 5 bases from V and 3 bases from J; junction bases left unmatched: 3. The CDR3 is CASRLQGEETQYF. Written as DNA, the CDR3 is TGCGCCAGCAGACTACAGGGGGAAGAGACCCAGTACTTC.

In this sample, this clonotype turned up a few times. DNA of the CDR3: TGTGCCAGCAGTCTTCGTCCGTATGGCTACACCTTC. This gives the protein CASSLRPYGYTF. This chain uses TRBV28 with TRBJ1-2; D is unclear. The V and J ends lost 5 bases and 5 bases respectively, with 9 bases between them. Germline CDR1 is MDHEN and CDR2 is SYDVKM. This CDR3 spans 12 amino acids.

In its sample, this clonotype was seen a few times. This rearrangement joins TRBV20-1 to TRBJ2-3; the D is unclear. This CDR3 is 13 amino acids long. CDR1 DFQATT and CDR2 SNEGSKA come from the germline V gene (reference sequence). V shed 3 bases and J shed 4 bases, with 11 bases lying between them. CDR3 amino acids: CSARALVSDTQYF. The CDR3 bases are TGCAGTGCTAGGGCACTGGTCTCAGATACGCAGTATTTT.

This clonotype was detected only a few times. The V call is TRBV4-1, the J call TRBJ2-7; 7 bases agree with TRBD1. CDR3 length: 15 residues. Germline V gene sequence: CDR1 MGHRA, CDR2 YSYEKL. After removal of 3 bases from V and 3 bases from J, the junction contained 8 bases not matched to a gene. CDR3: CASSQRQGLHYEQYF. DNA of the CDR3: TGCGCCAGCAGCCAGAGACAGGGATTGCACTACGAGCAGTACTTC.

This clonotype was counted only a few times. The CDR3 bases are TGTGCCAGTAGTGGGACAGGGGGCACAAGGCCGGCCAATGAGCAGTTCTTC. This codes for CASSGTGGTRPANEQFF. The J gene is TRBJ2-1, the V gene TRBV19; 12 bases align to TRBD1. This CDR3 is built from 17 residues. Trimming at V came to 5 bases and at J to 6 bases, leaving 11 bases not matched to a gene. Per the germline V gene, CDR1 is LNHDA and CDR2 is SQIVND (reference sequence).

This clonotype was detected ten times or more. The gene calls are TRBV5-4 and TRBJ2-1, with D possibly matching TRBD1 (6 bases). Germline-derived CDR1 and CDR2 are SGHNT and YYREEE (reference sequence). This CDR3 region has 15 residues. V was clipped by 0 bases and J by 0 bases, with 7 bases between them. This chain's CDR3 is CASSLEQGSYNEQFF. The CDR3 bases are TGTGCCAGCAGCTTGGAACAGGGCTCCTACAATGAGCAGTTCTTC.

The sample holds a few counts of this clonotype. V is TRBV10-3 and J is TRBJ2-1; D is unresolved. Between the trimmed V and J ends, which lost 5 bases and 0 bases, there was a span of 8 bases. Germline values: CDR1 ENHRY, CDR2 SYGVKD. This CDR3 has 14 residues. CDR3 bases: TGTGCCATCAGTCCTGGCCGCTCCTACAATGAGCAGTTCTTC. This codes for CAISPGRSYNEQFF.

The chain carries TRBV11-2 and TRBJ2-1; 12 nucleotides match TRBD2. V lost 6 bases, J lost 3 bases, and 12 bases stayed unmatched. The CDR3 has 18 residues. Germline V gene lookup returns CDR1 SGHAT and CDR2 FQNNGV. The CDR3 loop is CASSPGLAGGRVYNEQFF. Written as DNA, the CDR3 is TGTGCCAGCAGTCCGGGACTAGCGGGTGGGAGGGTCTACAATGAGCAGTTCTTC.

This clonotype was counted only a few times. This rearrangement joins TRBV12-3 or TRBV12-4 to TRBJ1-2, with 7 bases lining up with TRBD1. The ends lost 7 bases at V and 4 bases at J; junction bases unmatched: 6. This CDR3 contains 13 residues. CDR3 protein: CASNTQGGYGYTF. The CDR3 DNA reads as TGTGCCAGCAACACCCAGGGGGGCTATGGCTACACCTTC.